A single T cell receptor beta chain is shown here with its context. As for time point: week 3, after first cycle of checkpoint inhibitor. Apart from a couple of fast progressors, RECIST 1.1 response was judged 12 weeks post-infusion. The germline CDR1 and CDR2 sequences are SGHTA and FQGNSA. The CDR3 totals 15 residues. The data originate from a study of blood T cell dynamics during melanoma immunotherapy. Libraries were prepared by immunoSEQ multiplex PCR; TCRdb keeps only in-frame clonotypes and omits some of them. Altogether some 8,200 clones are present, approximately 90% being singletons, with the ten largest covering 2.3%.

The V and J genes are TRBV7-2 and TRBJ2-5, with 9 nucleotides matching TRBD1. The end of the DNA fits TRBJ2-7 better, so the J call may be wrong. This specimen was blood, taken from a patient treated with checkpoint blockade. The sequence was obtained from a human donor with melanoma. The CDR3: CASSLSSGQGNEQYF. The CDR3 DNA sequence: TGTGCCAGCAGCTTATCCTCGGGACAGGGTAACGAGCAGTACTTC.